This T cell receptor (beta chain) was retrieved from a study of blood T cell repertoires in COVID-19. The overall study: Samples taken during acute and convalescent COVID-19 were collected in the United States, Italy and Spain. T cells, B-cell-depleted T cells, or PBMCs provided the cDNA or gDNA that served as material.

As handled by the study authors: Amplified reference gene primers provided the basis for estimating nucleated cell counts. Profiled with immunoSEQ multiplex PCR; TCRdb holds only in-frame clones, not every one. V, J and clone size are those of that table, while D and trimming were read from the DNA. The table lists under 150,000 clones, 85% of them singletons, with about 12% in the top ten. The V end lost 5 bases, the J end lost 3 bases, and 7 bases lay between the germline ends. Germline V gene data show CDR1 as SEHNR and CDR2 as FQNEAQ (reference sequence). This CDR3 contains 12 residues. The chain carries TRBV7-9 and TRBJ1-2; unclear D gene. Sequences were obtained from peripheral blood. The sequence was collected from a human donor in a cohort sampled during active COVID-19. CDR3 sequence (DNA): TGTGCCAGCAGCCTACTCCACTATGGCTACACCTTC. Its translation: CASSLLHYGYTF.